What follows are 19 T cell receptor beta chains derived from one specimen sequenced in a study of shared T cell receptors in the human thymus. Generated by immunoSEQ multiplex PCR, the TCRdb table keeps only in-frame clones and is missing some. The repertoire holds about 380,000 clones, with around 95% as singletons. The material sequenced was thymocytes. These receptors all stem from a human donor.

The chain uses TRBV28 and TRBJ2-1; D is unresolved. Germline values: CDR1 MDHEN, CDR2 SYDVKM. V lost 7 bases to trimming and J lost 0 bases, with 13 bases between them. The CDR3 spans 15 residues. DNA for the CDR3: TGTGCCAGCACCCATCCGCGAAGCTCCTACAATGAGCAGTTCTTC. This codes for CASTHPRSSYNEQFF.

The chain combines TRBV2 with TRBJ2-7; tentatively, D is TRBD2 (5 bases). The CDR3 covers 12 residues. Germline values: CDR1 SNHLY, CDR2 FYNNEI. V shed 6 bases and J shed 5 bases, with 11 bases lying between them. In nucleotides, the CDR3 is TGTGCCAGCAGAGCGGACGGTGACGAGCAGTACTTC. Translated, it gives CASRADGDEQYF.

This clone was found once. V gene TRBV9 combines with J gene TRBJ2-3; 14 bases match TRBD2. V lost 1 base and J lost 5; bases outside the gene matches: 21. Germline values: CDR1 SGDLS, CDR2 YYNGEE. CDR3 length: 22 amino acids. This CDR3 is CASSVPISSMGTSGRDGDTQYF. CDR3 nucleotides: TGTGCCAGCAGCGTACCAATTTCCTCCATGGGGACTAGCGGGAGAGATGGAGATACGCAGTATTTT.

The rearrangement joins TRBV6-1 to TRBJ2-5, with TRBD2 matching over 8 bases. CDR3 length: 13 residues. With V trimmed by 6 bases and J by 3 bases, 3 bases remained unmatched. Germline CDR1 is MNHNS and CDR2 is SASEGT. CDR3 residues: CASRTGGKETQYF. The CDR3 DNA reads TGTGCCAGCAGAACGGGAGGGAAAGAGACCCAGTACTTC.

This clone was seen a single time. The chain links TRBV9 to TRBJ1-4, with unresolved D. The germline gives CDR1 SGDLS, CDR2 YYNGEE. The CDR3 contains 14 residues. Between the trimmed V and J ends, which lost 3 bases and 2 bases, there was a span of 8 bases. Written as DNA, the CDR3 is TGTGCCAGCAGCGCCCCGGGCACTAATGAAAAACTGTTTTTT. Amino acid sequence: CASSAPGTNEKLFF.

DNA for the CDR3: TGTGCCAGCAGTGAGCCGCCGGGACAGGGGGCTGAAGACACCATATATTTT. The encoded protein is CASSEPPGQGAEDTIYF. The chain has TRBV6-1 and TRBJ1-3; the match to TRBD1 covers 12 bases. The trim removed 3 bases at V and 8 bases at J, leaving 11 bases unmatched. The germline V gene has CDR1 MNHNS and CDR2 SASEGT. The CDR3 spans 17 residues.

The rearrangement uses TRBV28 and TRBJ1-2; D remains unclear. The CDR3 sequence is 10 residues long. V lost 3 bases, J lost 6 bases, and 2 bases lay in between. The germline V gene has CDR1 MDHEN and CDR2 SYDVKM. CDR3 sequence: CASSFNGYTF. DNA of the CDR3: TGTGCCAGCAGTTTTAATGGCTACACCTTC.

This chain uses TRBV7-2 with TRBJ2-2, with D hard to call. Germline V gene sequence: CDR1 SGHTA, CDR2 FQGNSA. CDR3 length: 14 amino acids. The V end was cut by 2 bases, the J end by 4 bases, with 8 bases between. CDR3 nucleotide sequence: TGTGCCAGCAGCTTATTTCAGATCACCGGGGAGCTGTTTTTT. Its protein is CASSLFQITGELFF. The whole variable domain, remainder taken from reference TRBV7-2 and TRBJ2-2, is GAGVSQSPSNKVTEKGKDVELRCDPISGHTALYWYRQSLGQGLEFLIYFQGNSAPDKSGLPSDRFSAERTGGSVSTLTIQRTQQEDSAVYLCASSLFQITGELFFGEGSRLTVL.

This clone was seen a handful of times. This sequence joins TRBV5-6 and TRBJ2-7; no clear D. The germline V gene has CDR1 SGHDT and CDR2 YYEEEE. The V and J ends lost 0 bases and 3 bases respectively, with 13 bases between them. This CDR3 is 15 amino acids long. The CDR3 nucleotides read TGTGCCAGCAGCTTGGATGCGGCGAGGCTCTACGAGCAGTACTTC. As protein: CASSLDAARLYEQYF.

CDR3 amino acids: CASSQEPGEGPYEQYF. CDR3 nucleotides: TGCGCCAGCAGCCAAGAACCGGGGGAGGGACCCTACGAGCAGTACTTC. V gene TRBV4-1 combines with J gene TRBJ2-7; 7 nucleotides line up with TRBD2. The V gene end was trimmed by 0 bases and the J gene end by 2 bases; junction bases not matched to a gene: 7. Germline V lookup: CDR1 MGHRA, CDR2 YSYEKL. The CDR3 sequence is 16 residues long.

This chain connects TRBV28 to TRBJ1-2; a weak D match, TRBD1 (5 bases). V gave up 4 bases and J gave up 3 bases, with 12 bases separating them. Germline CDR1 MDHEN, CDR2 SYDVKM. CDR3 length: 14 amino acids. CDR3 DNA sequence: TGTGCCAGCAGTTCCAGGGTTCCAGACTATGGCTACACCTTC. Its protein is CASSSRVPDYGYTF.

The chain uses TRBV5-1 and TRBJ1-1; 12 positions agree with TRBD1. Germline-derived CDR1 and CDR2 are SGHRS and YFSETQ. The CDR3 runs to 19 residues. The V and J ends lost 4 bases and 1 base, in that order; junction bases with no gene match: 14. The CDR3 protein is CASSTFNRDRGRENTEAFF. DNA for the CDR3: TGCGCCAGCAGCACGTTCAACCGGGACAGGGGGCGTGAGAACACTGAAGCTTTCTTT.

This clone has only one observation. This chain links TRBV11-2 with TRBJ2-2; 9 nucleotides align to TRBD2. Germline CDR1 is SGHAT and CDR2 is FQNNGV. The trim removed 5 bases at V and 7 bases at J, leaving 11 bases unmatched. The CDR3 is 16 residues long. CDR3: CASSVSGTSIDGELFF. CDR3 nucleotides: TGTGCCAGCAGCGTATCCGGGACTAGCATAGACGGGGAGCTGTTTTTT.

The chain joins TRBV27 to TRBJ2-2; no firm D call. The germline V gene encodes CDR1 MNHEY and CDR2 SMNVEV (reference sequence). The CDR3 is 13 amino acids. Trimming removed 8 bases from V and 3 bases from J, with 10 bases in between. The CDR3 protein is CASAATHTGELFF. CDR3 DNA: TGTGCCAGCGCCGCCACGCACACCGGGGAGCTGTTTTTT.

This chain uses TRBV29-1 with TRBJ2-1; 9 bases line up with TRBD2. The J segment lost 5 bases and the V segment lost 7 bases, leaving 21 bases of the junction unmatched. Per the germline V gene, CDR1 is SQVTM and CDR2 is ANQGSEA. The CDR3 sequence is 18 residues long. The CDR3 is CSADRVGSGSEADNEQFF. The DNA of the CDR3 is TGCAGCGCCGACAGGGTGGGTAGCGGGAGTGAAGCAGACAATGAGCAGTTCTTC.

The chain links TRBV30 to TRBJ2-7; TRBD2 aligns across 11 bases. The CDR3 contains 15 residues. Germline assignment: CDR1 GTSNPN and CDR2 SVGIG (reference sequence). V shed 3 bases, J shed 3 bases, and the junction held 7 bases outside the gene matches. CDR3 coding DNA: TGTGCCTGGAGGGATTCCGGGACTAGCGGCTACGAGCAGTACTTC. Protein product: CAWRDSGTSGYEQYF.

This chain connects TRBV6-5 to TRBJ2-1; D is perhaps TRBD1 (6 bases). V was shortened by 0 bases and J by 6 bases, with 15 bases between the two germline ends. The CDR3 loop spans 16 amino acids. Germline CDR1 reads MNHEY; CDR2 reads SVGAGI. CDR3 DNA sequence: TGTGCCAGCAGTTACTCGCACCCCAGCAGGGGCAATGAGCAGTTCTTC. Encoded protein: CASSYSHPSRGNEQFF.

This clone has more than one count but fewer than ten. The chain carries TRBV5-1 and TRBJ2-7; TRBD2 matches at 13 bases. Looked up from germline, CDR1 is SGHRS and CDR2 is YFSETQ. J was trimmed by 4 bases and V by 4 bases; bases with no gene match: 8. This CDR3 spans 16 amino acids. The CDR3 loop reads CASSPPGLAGNYEQYF. Written as DNA, the CDR3 is TGCGCCAGCAGCCCACCGGGACTAGCGGGAAATTACGAGCAGTACTTC.

CDR3 residues: CASSYSTGGEQFF. In DNA form, the CDR3 reads TGTGCCAGCAGTTACTCGACAGGGGGTGAGCAGTTCTTC. This rearrangement joins TRBV6-5 to TRBJ2-1; 9 bases fit TRBD1. The CDR3 loop spans 13 amino acids. Germline loops: CDR1 MNHEY, CDR2 SVGAGI. After removal of 0 bases from V and 9 bases from J, the junction contained 0 bases not matched to a gene.